This T cell receptor (beta chain) was identified in a study of cytomegalovirus exposure and HLA in healthy donors. On this clone itself: The antigen remains unidentified.

This PCR relied on a set of 60 Vbeta primers and 13 Jbeta primers. Data came from immunoSEQ multiplex PCR; TCRdb stores just in-frame clones and leaves some out. The sample yields around 100,000 clones, around 77% seen once. Study results and caveats: With further analysis later on, most CMV-associated TCR beta chains appeared HLA-restricted. Accurate prediction of most subjects' HLA-A and HLA-B alleles from TCR beta sequences was reported. In a later analysis, at a false discovery rate of 0.05, 16,951 TCR beta sequences were associated with HLA alleles. As was reported, the classifier diagnosed cytomegalovirus status with high specificity and sensitivity.

This CDR3 has 15 residues. V lost 8 bases, J lost 2 bases, and 8 bases stayed unmatched. In germline, CDR1 is LGHNT, CDR2 FRNRAP. The genes are TRBV12-5 and TRBJ2-1, with TRBD1 matching 8 bases. Sequenced: PBMCs. The sequence derives from a male donor in good health and CMV-seropositive. The CDR3 loop is CASSQGAGPYNEQFF. For the CDR3, the DNA is TGTGCTAGTTCTCAGGGGGCAGGTCCCTACAATGAGCAGTTCTTC.